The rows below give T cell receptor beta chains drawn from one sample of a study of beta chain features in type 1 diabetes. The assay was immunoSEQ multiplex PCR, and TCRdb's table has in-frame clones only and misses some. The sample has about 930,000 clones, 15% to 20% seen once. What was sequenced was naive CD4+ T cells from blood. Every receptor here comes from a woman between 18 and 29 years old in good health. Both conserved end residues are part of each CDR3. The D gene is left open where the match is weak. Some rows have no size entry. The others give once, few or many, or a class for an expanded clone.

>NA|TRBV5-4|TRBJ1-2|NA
TGTGCCAGCAGCTTGCGCCAGGCCTATGGCTACACCTTC
CASSLRQAYGYTF
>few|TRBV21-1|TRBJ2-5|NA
TGTGCCAGCAGCAAAGTTGGGGCCCGGGAGACCCAGTACTTC
CASSKVGARETQYF
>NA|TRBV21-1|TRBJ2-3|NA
TGTGCCAGGGGGCCGACGCGGGGTCTCACAGATACGCAGTATTTT
CARGPTRGLTDTQYF
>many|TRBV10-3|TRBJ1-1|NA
TGTGCCATCAGTGTGGGGGATGGCACTGAAGCTTTCTTT
CAISVGDGTEAFF
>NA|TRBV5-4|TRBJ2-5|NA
TGTGCCAGCAGCTTGGCCACGAAAGAGACCCAGTACTTC
CASSLATKETQYF
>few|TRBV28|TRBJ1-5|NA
TGTGCCAGCAGCCCTTGGCGGGAGGGGAATCAGCCCCAGCATTTT
CASSPWREGNQPQHF
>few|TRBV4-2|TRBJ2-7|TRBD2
TGTGCCAGCAGCCAAGACCGGACTAGCCACTACGAGCAGTACTTC
CASSQDRTSHYEQYF
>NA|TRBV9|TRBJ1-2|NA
TGTGCCAGCAGCGCCCGCGCGGTAGGGGGGGCTGGCTATGGCTACACCTTC
CASSARAVGGAGYGYTF
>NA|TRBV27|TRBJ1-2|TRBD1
TGTGCCAGCAGTTGGGACAGGGGAGCGTTTGGCTACACCTTC
CASSWDRGAFGYTF
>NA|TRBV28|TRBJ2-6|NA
TGTGCCAGCAGTTCAGGCAGTGGTGGGGCCAACGTCCTGACTTTC
CASSSGSGGANVLTF
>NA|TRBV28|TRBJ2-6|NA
TGTGCCAGCGAGGGGGCGGCGGGGACTGGGGCCAACGTCCTGACTTTC
CASEGAAGTGANVLTF
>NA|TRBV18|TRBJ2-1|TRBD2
TGTGCCAGCTCACAACTAGCGGGAGAGTACAATGAGCAGTTCTTC
CASSQLAGEYNEQFF
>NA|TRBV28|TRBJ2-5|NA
TGTGCCAGCAGTTTATTCTTCTCGGTAAACGCCGGGGGGCTGAAGGTAGAGACCCAGTACTTC
CASSLFFSVNAGGLKVETQYF
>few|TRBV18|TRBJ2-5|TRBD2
TGTGCCAGCTCACCACCTAGCGGGAGGGTCCAGACCCAGTACTTC
CASSPPSGRVQTQYF
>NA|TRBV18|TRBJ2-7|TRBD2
TGTGCCAGCTCACCTGGACTAGCGGGACTAAACGAGCAGTACTTC
CASSPGLAGLNEQYF
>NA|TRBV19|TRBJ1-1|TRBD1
TGTGCCAGTAGGGTACAGGGGAACTTTTACACTGAAGCTTTCTTT
CASRVQGNFYTEAFF
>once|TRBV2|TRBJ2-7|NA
TGTGCCACCCGAGCAGGGGAGCTCTACGAGCAGTACTTC
CATRAGELYEQYF
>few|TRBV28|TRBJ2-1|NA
TGTGCCAGCAGTCCGGGACTGAACAATGAGCAGTTCTTC
CASSPGLNNEQFF
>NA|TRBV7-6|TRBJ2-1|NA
TGTGCCAGCAGCTTACCGGACTTGAATGAGCAGTTCTTC
CASSLPDLNEQFF
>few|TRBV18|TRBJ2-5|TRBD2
TGTGCCAGCTCACGGGGACTAGCGGAAGAGACCCAGTACTTC
CASSRGLAEETQYF
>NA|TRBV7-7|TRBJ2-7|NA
TGTGCTAGCAGCTTGGGTCTTGGGAACGAGCAGTACTTC
CASSLGLGNEQYF
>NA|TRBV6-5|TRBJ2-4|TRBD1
TGTGCCAGCAGTTACACGCACAGGGGGAAAAACATTCAGTACTTC
CASSYTHRGKNIQYF
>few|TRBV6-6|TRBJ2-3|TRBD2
TGTGCCAGCAGTTACGCACTAGCGGGGCACACAGATACGCAGTATTTT
CASSYALAGHTDTQYF
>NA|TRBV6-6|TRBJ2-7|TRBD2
TGTGCCAGCAGAGAGCGGGAGGGCCCATACGAGCAGTACTTC
CASREREGPYEQYF
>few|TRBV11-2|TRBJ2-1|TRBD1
TGTGCCAGCAGACACCCGGGGACAGCCTCCTACAATGAGCAGTTCTTC
CASRHPGTASYNEQFF
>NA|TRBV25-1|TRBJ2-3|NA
TGTGCCAGCAGTGAATTCTCTGGACTTCGCACAGATACGCAGTATTTT
CASSEFSGLRTDTQYF
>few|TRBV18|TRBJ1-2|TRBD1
TGTGCCAGCTCACAGACAGGGGTCGAAGGCTACACCTTC
CASSQTGVEGYTF
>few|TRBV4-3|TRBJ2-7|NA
TGCGCCAGCAGCCCAGGGGACGAGCAGTACTTC
CASSPGDEQYF
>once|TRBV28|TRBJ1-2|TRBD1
TGTGCCAGCAGTATCGGGACAGGGTCTGGCTACACCTTC
CASSIGTGSGYTF
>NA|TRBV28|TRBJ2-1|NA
TGTGCCAGCAGTTCACACAAGGGGACGGGAGCGGATGAGCAGTTCTTC
CASSSHKGTGADEQFF
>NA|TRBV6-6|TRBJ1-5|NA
TGTGCCAGCAGTTACTCGAGGACAGAATATCAGCCCCAGCATTTT
CASSYSRTEYQPQHF
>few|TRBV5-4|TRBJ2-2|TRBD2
TGTGCCAGCAGCTACCTCTTTAGACTAGCGGGGCCCACCGGGGAGCTGTTTTTT
CASSYLFRLAGPTGELFF
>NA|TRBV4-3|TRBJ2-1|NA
TGCGCCAGCAGCCGGGCAGGGGCGAGACTAAGCAATGAGCAGTTCTTC
CASSRAGARLSNEQFF
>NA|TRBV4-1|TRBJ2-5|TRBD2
TGCGCCAGCAGCCGAGCCCCAGTAGCGGGAGCAGGAGAGACCCAGTACTTC
CASSRAPVAGAGETQYF
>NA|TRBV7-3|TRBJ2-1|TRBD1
TGTGCCAGCAGCTTACTAGGGAGCAGGGGGAACAATGAGCAGTTCTTC
CASSLLGSRGNNEQFF
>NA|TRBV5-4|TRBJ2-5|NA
TGTGCCAGCAGCTCCCTGTCGGAGACCCAGTACTTC
CASSSLSETQYF
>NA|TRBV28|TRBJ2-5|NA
TGTGCCAGCAGTTTATGGAAACAGGGTCCCAGTGAAGAGACCCAGTACTTC
CASSLWKQGPSEETQYF
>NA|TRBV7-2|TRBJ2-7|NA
TGTGCCAGCAGCTTAGACGGTATGGGTGATGAGCAGTACTTC
CASSLDGMGDEQYF
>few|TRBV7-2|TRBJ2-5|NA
TGTGCCAGCAGCTTTATTATAGCGCAACAAGAGACCCAGTACTTC
CASSFIIAQQETQYF
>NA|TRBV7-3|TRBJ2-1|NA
TGTGCCAGCAGCCCTTCTAATGTCAATGAGCAGTTCTTC
CASSPSNVNEQFF
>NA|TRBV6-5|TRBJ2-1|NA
TGTGCCAGCAGAGTTAGCGTTGCCTACAATGAGCAGTTCTTC
CASRVSVAYNEQFF
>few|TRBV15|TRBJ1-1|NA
TGTGCCACCAGCAGACCTGACGACCGTCAAGCTTTCTTT
CATSRPDDRQAFF
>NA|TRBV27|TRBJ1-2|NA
TGTGCCAGCAGTTTATTCGCCAATACCGACTATGGCTACACCTTC
CASSLFANTDYGYTF
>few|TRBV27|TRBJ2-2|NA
TGTGCCAGCAGGAACAGCGACACCGGGGAGCTGTTTTTT
CASRNSDTGELFF
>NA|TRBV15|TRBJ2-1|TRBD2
TGTGCCACCAGCAGACCCCTCGGACTAGCGGTGGTCGATGAGCAGTTCTTC
CATSRPLGLAVVDEQFF
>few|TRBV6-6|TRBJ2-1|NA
TGTGCCAGCAGCACTCCCCCCCGGACCGAGCAGTTCTTC
CASSTPPRTEQFF
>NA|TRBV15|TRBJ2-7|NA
TGTGCCACCAGCAGAGAGGGCACAGCCCGCCAGCGGACCCCTTACGAGCAGTACTTC
CATSREGTARQRTPYEQYF
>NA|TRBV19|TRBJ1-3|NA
TGTGCCAGTAGTATAGGTGGCTCTGGAAACACCATATATTTT
CASSIGGSGNTIYF
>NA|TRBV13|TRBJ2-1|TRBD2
TGTGCCAGCAGCTTGTTTTTGACTAGCGGGATGCGCTACAATGAGCAGTTCTTC
CASSLFLTSGMRYNEQFF